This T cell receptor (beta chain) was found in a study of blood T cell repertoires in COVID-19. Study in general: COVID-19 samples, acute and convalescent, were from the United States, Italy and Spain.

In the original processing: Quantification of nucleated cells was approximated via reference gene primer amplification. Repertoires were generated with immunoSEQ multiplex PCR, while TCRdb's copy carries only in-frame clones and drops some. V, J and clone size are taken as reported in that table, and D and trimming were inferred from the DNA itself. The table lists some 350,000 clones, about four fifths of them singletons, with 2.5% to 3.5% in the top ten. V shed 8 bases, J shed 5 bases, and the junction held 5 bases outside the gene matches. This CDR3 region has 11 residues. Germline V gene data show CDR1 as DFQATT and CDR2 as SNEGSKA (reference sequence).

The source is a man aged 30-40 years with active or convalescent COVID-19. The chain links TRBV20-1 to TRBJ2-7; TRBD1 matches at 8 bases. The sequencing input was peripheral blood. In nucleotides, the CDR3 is TGCAGTCCAGACAGGGGAGACGAGCAGTACTTC. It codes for CSPDRGDEQYF.